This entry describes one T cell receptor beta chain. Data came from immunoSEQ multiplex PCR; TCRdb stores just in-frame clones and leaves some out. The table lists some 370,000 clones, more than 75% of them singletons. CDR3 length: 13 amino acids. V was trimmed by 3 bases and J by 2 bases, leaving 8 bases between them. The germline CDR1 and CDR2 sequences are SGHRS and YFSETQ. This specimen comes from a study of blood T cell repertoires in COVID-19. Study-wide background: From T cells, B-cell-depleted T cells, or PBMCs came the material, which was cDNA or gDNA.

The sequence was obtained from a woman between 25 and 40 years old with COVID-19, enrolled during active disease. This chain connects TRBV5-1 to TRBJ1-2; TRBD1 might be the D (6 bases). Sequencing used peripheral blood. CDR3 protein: CASSSGVNYGYTF. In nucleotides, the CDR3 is TGCGCCAGCAGCTCAGGGGTAAACTATGGCTACACCTTC.